These T cell receptor beta chains were read from a single sample in a study of beta chain features in type 1 diabetes. Profiled with immunoSEQ multiplex PCR; TCRdb holds only in-frame clones, not every one. The repertoire holds 25,000 to 30,000 clones, with less than 70% as singletons. Sequencing used Tregs from blood. The receptors shown here come from a woman aged 18-29 years with type 1 diabetes. CDR3s include the opening cysteine and the closing phenylalanine or tryptophan. The D gene is left open where the match is weak. Size is omitted from some rows. Given values are once, few, many or a class for expanded clones.

cdr3_aa | cdr3_nt | clone_size | d_call | j_call | v_call
CASSSDFTDTQYF | TGCGCCAGCAGTAGTGATTTCACAGATACGCAGTATTTT | . | . | TRBJ2-3 | TRBV5-1
CASSTGFLTDTQYF | TGTGCCAGCAGTACAGGGTTTCTCACAGATACGCAGTATTTT | . | . | TRBJ2-3 | TRBV25-1
CASSPGGPQETQYF | TGTGCCAGCAGCCCAGGGGGCCCCCAAGAGACCCAGTACTTC | . | TRBD1 | TRBJ2-5 | TRBV7-9
CASSRAGGGTDTQYF | TGCGCCAGCAGCCGAGCGGGAGGAGGCACAGATACGCAGTATTTT | few | TRBD2 | TRBJ2-3 | TRBV4-1
CASSPAAGRAGSNEQFF | TGTGCCAGCAGCCCCGCGGCCGGGAGGGCCGGAAGCAATGAGCAGTTCTTC | . | TRBD2 | TRBJ2-1 | TRBV7-6
CASSPEAQFAIQYF | TGTGCCAGCAGCCCGGAGGCTCAGTTCGCCATTCAGTACTTC | . | . | TRBJ2-4 | TRBV6-5
CASSLARRGGTANTGELFF | TGTGCCAGCAGTTTGGCCCGCCGGGGGGGGACGGCAAACACCGGGGAGCTGTTTTTT | few | TRBD2 | TRBJ2-2 | TRBV27
CSVALAGVSTGELFF | TGCAGCGTCGCCCTAGCGGGAGTTTCCACCGGGGAGCTGTTTTTT | once | TRBD2 | TRBJ2-2 | TRBV29-1
CASSLERTSGRNTQYF | TGTGCCAGCAGCTTAGAAAGGACTAGCGGGAGAAATACGCAGTATTTT | . | TRBD2 | TRBJ2-3 | TRBV7-1
CASSWGGFTGELFF | TGTGCCAGCAGCTGGGGCGGATTCACCGGGGAGCTGTTTTTT | . | . | TRBJ2-2 | TRBV7-8
CARRRLGPRQPQHF | TGCGCCAGGCGGCGGCTGGGTCCGCGGCAGCCCCAGCATTTT | . | . | TRBJ1-5 | TRBV23-1
CASNRAGQPEAFF | TGTGCCAGCAATCGGGCGGGCCAGCCTGAAGCTTTCTTT | . | . | TRBJ1-1 | TRBV28
CASSTPPGTGAYNEQFF | TGTGCCAGCAGCACCCCACCCGGGACAGGGGCGTACAATGAGCAGTTCTTC | few | TRBD1 | TRBJ2-1 | TRBV7-2
CASSRGLGTQETQYF | TGTGCCAGCAGCAGAGGGTTGGGAACTCAAGAGACCCAGTACTTC | few | . | TRBJ2-5 | TRBV11-2
CASSLQSSQETQYF | TGTGCCAGCAGCTTGCAGTCCAGTCAAGAGACCCAGTACTTC | few | . | TRBJ2-5 | TRBV7-2
CASSSGGGIYGYTF | TGTGCCAGCAGTTCAGGGGGCGGCATCTATGGCTACACCTTC | few | TRBD1 | TRBJ1-2 | TRBV6-5
CASKSGTRGSGANVLTF | TGTGCCAGCAAATCCGGGACTAGAGGGTCTGGGGCCAACGTCCTGACTTTC | . | TRBD2 | TRBJ2-6 | TRBV9
CASSQEGRSDSRRNTIYF | TGCGCCAGCAGCCAAGAGGGGCGATCGGACAGTCGGAGAAACACCATATATTTT | . | . | TRBJ1-3 | TRBV4-3
CASSPGTGGINYGYTF | TGCGCCAGTTCCCCCGGGACAGGGGGCATTAACTATGGCTACACCTTC | . | TRBD1 | TRBJ1-2 | TRBV5-1
CASSEPSSYNEQFF | TGTGCCAGCAGTGAGCCGAGCTCCTACAATGAGCAGTTCTTC | . | . | TRBJ2-1 | TRBV6-5
CASSQDPGLGLPYNEQFF | TGCGCCAGCAGCCAAGATCCCGGTCTCGGTCTCCCTTACAATGAGCAGTTCTTC | few | . | TRBJ2-1 | TRBV4-1
CASSLWTGGFYGYTF | TGTGCCAGCAGCTTGTGGACAGGGGGCTTCTATGGCTACACCTTC | . | TRBD1 | TRBJ1-2 | TRBV5-5
CASSEQGGRVPGELFF | TGTGCCAGCAGTGAACAGGGCGGGAGGGTACCCGGGGAGCTGTTTTTT | . | TRBD2 | TRBJ2-2 | TRBV6-1
CASTQGAWNYGYTF | TGTGCCAGCACCCAGGGGGCTTGGAACTATGGCTACACCTTC | . | TRBD1 | TRBJ1-2 | TRBV7-8
CASRASGNNNEQFF | TGTGCCAGCAGGGCTAGCGGGAACAACAATGAGCAGTTCTTC | . | TRBD2 | TRBJ2-1 | TRBV6-6
CASSIDGSPGVSIVGVGTGELFF | TGTGCCAGTAGTATAGACGGGAGCCCTGGAGTGTCGATTGTCGGGGTTGGGACCGGGGAGCTGTTTTTT | . | . | TRBJ2-2 | TRBV19
CASSPLLAGDEDTQYF | TGTGCCAGCAGTCCCCTACTAGCGGGAGATGAAGATACGCAGTATTTT | . | TRBD2 | TRBJ2-3 | TRBV28
CSVESFQQGPLSGNTIYF | TGCAGCGTTGAATCTTTTCAACAGGGTCCTCTCTCTGGAAACACCATATATTTT | . | . | TRBJ1-3 | TRBV29-1
CAWRQGARYEQYF | TGTGCCTGGAGACAGGGGGCGCGGTACGAGCAGTACTTC | few | TRBD1 | TRBJ2-7 | TRBV30
CASSPDRTVSYEQYF | TGTGCCAGCAGCCCAGATAGGACAGTCTCCTACGAGCAGTACTTC | . | . | TRBJ2-7 | TRBV14
CATTWRDRVRETQYF | TGCGCCACCACCTGGCGGGACAGGGTGAGGGAGACCCAGTACTTC | . | TRBD1 | TRBJ2-5 | TRBV5-1
CASSLTDSRGETQYF | TGTGCCAGCAGCTTAACAGACTCCCGAGGGGAGACCCAGTACTTC | . | . | TRBJ2-5 | TRBV5-6
CASTDGRGWVNTEAFF | TGTGCCAGCACCGATGGCAGGGGGTGGGTGAACACTGAAGCTTTCTTT | few | TRBD1 | TRBJ1-1 | TRBV28
CASSFLRVSPEAFF | TGTGCCAGCAGCTTTCTACGGGTCTCGCCTGAAGCTTTCTTT | . | . | TRBJ1-1 | TRBV7-3
CASSLWGLAEDNEQFF | TGCGCCAGCAGCTTGTGGGGACTAGCGGAGGACAATGAGCAGTTCTTC | . | TRBD2 | TRBJ2-1 | TRBV5-1
CASSETTGNTIYF | TGCGCCAGCAGTGAGACAACTGGAAACACCATATATTTT | . | . | TRBJ1-3 | TRBV5-1
CASSDREGLATEAFF | TGTGCCAGCTCAGATAGAGAAGGTTTAGCCACTGAAGCTTTCTTT | . | . | TRBJ1-1 | TRBV18
CASSSRDRAPGELFF | TGTGCCAGCAGCTCCCGGGACAGGGCCCCCGGGGAGCTGTTTTTT | medium-sized | TRBD1 | TRBJ2-2 | TRBV7-2
CASSHLSGRTYEQYF | TGTGCCAGCTCACACCTCAGCGGGAGGACCTACGAGCAGTACTTC | . | TRBD2 | TRBJ2-7 | TRBV18
CASSRTSGPRNTQYF | TGTGCCAGCAGCCGGACTAGCGGCCCGAGGAATACGCAGTATTTT | . | TRBD2 | TRBJ2-3 | TRBV11-3
CASSPFGQGNSPLHF | TGTGCCAGCTCACCATTTGGACAGGGAAATTCACCCCTCCACTTT | . | TRBD1 | TRBJ1-6 | TRBV18